Presented here are 22 T cell receptor beta chains from one specimen sequenced in a study of radiotherapy plus CTLA-4 blockade in lung cancer. The method was immunoSEQ multiplex PCR; TCRdb's version includes in-frame clones alone and lacks a portion of them. The data contain tens of thousands of clones, under 80% of them singletons. The sequences come from peripheral blood, collected from a patient treated with radiotherapy plus ipilimumab. These receptors all stem from a human donor with non-small cell lung cancer who had stable disease on radiotherapy plus ipilimumab.

J is TRBJ2-6 and V is TRBV19; 8 bases fit TRBD1. Germline assignment: CDR1 LNHDA and CDR2 SQIVND (reference sequence). With 8 bases clipped from V and 4 bases from J, the junction kept 7 bases outside the gene matches. CDR3 length: 15 residues. Here the CDR3 reads CASQDRATGANVLTF. The CDR3 coding sequence is TGTGCCAGTCAGGACAGGGCAACCGGGGCCAACGTCCTGACTTTC.

This clone showed up just a few times. J is TRBJ2-2 and V is TRBV12-5, with 11 bases fitting TRBD2. V shed 4 bases, J shed 3 bases, and the junction held 7 bases outside the gene matches. Per the germline V gene, CDR1 is LGHNT and CDR2 is FRNRAP. The CDR3 totals 17 residues. CDR3 in amino acids: CASGSPSGGLHTGELFF. The CDR3 bases are TGTGCTAGTGGTTCCCCTAGCGGGGGGCTACACACCGGGGAGCTGTTTTTT.

The rearrangement links TRBV7-8 to TRBJ2-3; possible D gene TRBD1, 5 bases. Germline V gene sequence: CDR1 SGHVS, CDR2 FQNEAQ. This CDR3 is 15 amino acids long. The V and J ends lost 5 bases and 3 bases respectively, with 15 bases between them. CDR3 sequence reads: CASSLQGDGTDTQYF. The CDR3 DNA is TGTGCCAGCAGCCTCCAGGGCGACGGGACAGATACGCAGTATTTT.

The chain has TRBV7-9 and TRBJ1-3; 9 nucleotides align to TRBD1. The CDR3 runs 17 residues. Germline values: CDR1 SEHNR, CDR2 FQNEAQ (reference sequence). V lost 3 bases to trimming and J lost 5 bases; unmatched junction nucleotides: 11. DNA for the CDR3: TGTGCCAGCAGCTTTGGCACCGGGACAGGGAAACGAAACACCATATATTTT. It codes for CASSFGTGTGKRNTIYF. Together with reference TRBV7-9 and TRBJ1-3, the CDR3 gives the full variable domain: DTGVSQNPRHKITKRGQNVTFRCDPISEHNRLYWYRQTLGQGPEFLTYFQNEAQLEKSRLLSDRFSAERPKGSFSTLEIQRTEQGDSAMYLCASSFGTGTGKRNTIYFGEGSWLTVV.

The chain joins TRBV9 to TRBJ2-3; 12 positions agree with TRBD2. Germline trimming cut 0 bases from V and 6 bases from J; bases unmatched to any gene: 8. Germline V gene sequence: CDR1 SGDLS, CDR2 YYNGEE. The CDR3 covers 17 residues. CDR3 sequence reads: CASSVASSGGAGDTQYF. CDR3 nucleotides: TGTGCCAGCAGCGTAGCGTCTAGCGGGGGGGCCGGGGATACGCAGTATTTT.

V gene TRBV19 combines with J gene TRBJ2-3, with D tentatively TRBD2 (6 bases). Germline V gene data show CDR1 as LNHDA and CDR2 as SQIVND (reference sequence). With 4 bases removed from V and 4 bases from J, the gap between germline ends came to 15 bases. The CDR3 covers 15 residues. This CDR3 is CASSKKRDSADTQYF. In nucleotides, the CDR3 is TGTGCCAGTAGTAAAAAACGGGACTCCGCAGATACGCAGTATTTT.

V usage is TRBV6-5 and J usage is TRBJ2-1; unclear D gene. This CDR3 contains 15 residues. V lost 5 bases and J lost 7, with 18 bases in between. The germline CDR1 and CDR2 sequences are MNHEY and SVGAGI. Written as DNA, the CDR3 is TGTGCCAGCAGTAACCTAGACGGTAATGGGAATGAGCAGTTCTTC. It is translated as CASSNLDGNGNEQFF.

The V and J genes are TRBV10-1 and TRBJ1-1; the match to TRBD1 covers 9 bases. V trimming: 10 bases; J trimming: 6 bases; junction bases outside the gene matches: 9. CDR1 and CDR2 (germline): WNHNN, SYGVQD (reference sequence). The CDR3 runs to 13 residues. The CDR3 DNA reads as TGCGCCACCACCCGGGACAGGGCCTCTGAAGCTTTCTTT. This codes for CATTRDRASEAFF.

This clone was seen just once. V and J are TRBV5-4 and TRBJ2-7; D is unclear. Germline values: CDR1 SGHNT, CDR2 YYREEE (reference sequence). This CDR3 has 13 residues. With 4 bases removed from V and 4 bases from J, the gap between germline ends came to 12 bases. CDR3 DNA: TGTGCCAGCAGCGGCCCGCGCGGATACGAGCAGTACTTC. This translates into CASSGPRGYEQYF.

The chain has TRBV5-1 and TRBJ2-3; 7 nucleotides line up with TRBD1. The CDR3 length is 16 residues. J was trimmed by 0 bases and V by 0 bases; bases with no gene match: 4. Germline V CDR1 and CDR2: SGHRS, YFSETQ. The CDR3 spells CASSLGDSSSTDTQYF. In DNA form, the CDR3 reads TGCGCCAGCAGCTTGGGGGACAGCTCTAGCACAGATACGCAGTATTTT.

This clone was recorded a few times. This rearrangement joins TRBV2 to TRBJ1-1, with D hard to call. V was shortened by 6 bases and J by 0 bases, with 8 bases between the two germline ends. Germline CDR1 SNHLY, CDR2 FYNNEI. The CDR3 has 13 amino acids. CDR3 residues: CASRETLNTEAFF. The CDR3 coding sequence is TGTGCCAGCAGGGAAACATTGAACACTGAAGCTTTCTTT.

The rearrangement links TRBV5-6 to TRBJ1-2; no firm D call. V lost 0 bases and J 8 bases, leaving 5 bases between the germline ends. CDR3 size: 11 residues. Germline V gene lookup returns CDR1 SGHDT and CDR2 YYEEEE. The CDR3, as DNA: TGTGCCAGCAGCTTGGGAGGGGGCTACACCTTC. Residues: CASSLGGGYTF.

This clone came up a few times. The chain employs TRBV12-5 and TRBJ1-3; D perhaps matches TRBD1 (5 bases). Trimming stripped 5 bases from V and 3 bases from J, with 8 bases between. This CDR3 is built from 13 residues. The germline CDR1 and CDR2 sequences are LGHNT and FRNRAP. The CDR3 spells CASGGHGGNTIYF. CDR3 nucleotide sequence: TGTGCTAGTGGTGGACACGGTGGAAACACCATATATTTT.

The gene calls are TRBV5-4 and TRBJ2-6; a possible D gene is TRBD2 (5 bases). The CDR3 contains 14 residues. CDR1 SGHNT and CDR2 YYREEE come from the germline V gene (reference sequence). V lost 4 bases and J 1 base, leaving 6 bases between the germline ends. The CDR3 coding sequence is TGTGCCAGCAGCGAGGGATCTGGGGCCAACGTCCTGACTTTC. Translated, it gives CASSEGSGANVLTF.

The chain recombines TRBV15 with TRBJ2-1; 9 positions agree with TRBD1. V lost 0 bases to trimming and J lost 5 bases; unmatched junction nucleotides: 5. Germline CDR1 LNHNV, CDR2 YYDKDF (reference sequence). This CDR3 is built from 16 residues. DNA of the CDR3: TGTGCCACCAGCAGAGATTTGGGGACAGGGAACAATGAGCAGTTCTTC. Its protein product is CATSRDLGTGNNEQFF.

The chain recombines TRBV4-3 with TRBJ2-1; D unclear. The V end was cut by 0 bases, the J end by 4 bases, with 13 bases between. The germline V gene has CDR1 LGHNA and CDR2 YSLEER. The CDR3 length is 16 residues. The DNA of the CDR3 is TGCGCCAGCAGCCAAGAAAAACAGAGAACGTACAATGAGCAGTTCTTC. It translates to CASSQEKQRTYNEQFF.

In this sample, this clone turned up a few times. The chain has TRBV2 and TRBJ2-1; possible D gene TRBD1, 6 bases. The V gene lost 6 bases and the J gene lost 10 bases, with 19 bases spanning the gap. The CDR3 is made up of 14 amino acids. Germline V gene sequence: CDR1 SNHLY, CDR2 FYNNEI. This CDR3 is CASSTRGGAGEQFF. The CDR3 DNA is TGTGCCAGCAGCACCCGAGGGGGAGCTGGGGAGCAGTTCTTC.

This rearrangement joins TRBV18 to TRBJ1-1, with 8 bases aligning to TRBD1. Germline V gene data show CDR1 as KGHSH and CDR2 as LQKENI. The CDR3 is 16 amino acids. Unmatched junction bases numbered 8, after V lost 5 bases and J lost 0 bases. For the CDR3, the DNA is TGTGCCAGCTCAACTAGACAGGGGACTATGAACACTGAAGCTTTCTTT. Protein product: CASSTRQGTMNTEAFF.

The chain is built from TRBV5-8 and TRBJ1-6; TRBD1 might be the D (5 bases). Trimming removed 4 bases at V and 13 bases at J, with 21 bases between. CDR1 and CDR2 (germline): SGHTS, YDEGEE. The CDR3 has 15 amino acids. The CDR3 spells CASSIGEGEFGPLHF. The CDR3 coding sequence is TGTGCCAGCAGCATTGGGGAAGGGGAATTCGGGCCCCTCCACTTT.

This CDR3 reads CASSEASYGYTF. In DNA, the CDR3 is TGTGCCAGCAGTGAAGCGAGCTATGGCTACACCTTC. The rearrangement joins TRBV6-1 to TRBJ1-2; D is unclear. This CDR3 spans 12 amino acids. Per germline, CDR1 MNHNS and CDR2 SASEGT. V was cut by 0 bases and J by 4 bases, with 3 bases left in between.

The rearrangement uses TRBV30 and TRBJ2-3; D is perhaps TRBD2 (7 bases). Germline CDR1 GTSNPN, CDR2 SVGIG (reference sequence). The CDR3 extends over 14 amino acids. Trimming took off 0 bases at V and 4 bases at J, with 11 bases between the two ends. Here the CDR3 DNA reads TGTGCCTGGAGTGTAGGGGGGGTCGCAGATACGCAGTATTTT. Translating it yields CAWSVGGVADTQYF.

The J gene is TRBJ1-1, the V gene TRBV30, with D possibly being TRBD1 (5 bases). Trimming took 4 bases from V and 5 from J, leaving 17 bases between them. The CDR3 is 14 residues long. Germline V lookup: CDR1 GTSNPN, CDR2 SVGIG (reference sequence). This chain's CDR3 is CAWNNGGGRTEAFF. CDR3 coding DNA: TGTGCCTGGAACAATGGGGGGGGAAGGACTGAAGCTTTCTTT.